These T cell receptor beta chains were read from a single sample in a study of T cells in Graves' hyperthyroidism and ophthalmopathy. Each CDR3 protein is one row after TCRdb ran MiXCR on the multiplex PCR reads. The sample has around 36,000 distinct CDR3 sequences, roughly 52% seen once. Sequencing was done on a sample of blood. These receptors were obtained from a man aged 40-55 years with Graves' ophthalmopathy. The CDR3 runs from the conserved cysteine through the conserved F or W. D genes are given only for firm matches. Clone size is shown for a subset of rows, as once, few, many or a class of expanded clone.

v_call: TRBV5-1; clone_size: many; j_call: TRBJ2-2; d_call: NA; cdr3_aa: CASSLKGVIGTGELFF; cdr3_nt: TGCGCCAGCAGCTTGAAAGGGGTTATAGGCACCGGGGAGCTGTTTTTT
v_call: TRBV30; clone_size: many; j_call: TRBJ1-2; d_call: NA; cdr3_aa: CAWSGFINYGYTF; cdr3_nt: TGTGCCTGGAGTGGATTCATAAATTATGGCTACACCTTC
v_call: TRBV4-1; clone_size: many; j_call: TRBJ2-6; d_call: NA; cdr3_aa: CASSQLPQGLAGSGANVLTF; cdr3_nt: TGCGCCAGCAGCCAATTGCCACAAGGACTGGCGGGGTCTGGGGCCAACGTCCTGACTTTC
v_call: TRBV20-1; clone_size: NA; j_call: TRBJ2-7; d_call: TRBD2; cdr3_aa: CSARALGLAGGEQYF; cdr3_nt: TGCAGTGCTAGGGCACTTGGACTAGCGGGAGGCGAGCAGTACTTC
v_call: TRBV11-3; clone_size: NA; j_call: TRBJ2-1; d_call: TRBD2; cdr3_aa: CASSLGSSGGYNEQFF; cdr3_nt: TGTGCCAGCAGCTTAGGGTCTAGCGGGGGTTACAATGAGCAGTTCTTC
v_call: TRBV30; clone_size: many; j_call: TRBJ1-1; d_call: NA; cdr3_aa: CAWSGRRQNTEAFF; cdr3_nt: TGTGCCTGGAGTGGGCGGAGGCAGAACACTGAAGCTTTCTTT
v_call: TRBV20-1; clone_size: many; j_call: TRBJ1-2; d_call: NA; cdr3_aa: CSARVNYGYTF; cdr3_nt: TGCAGTGCCAGGGTTAACTATGGCTACACCTTC
v_call: TRBV12-3/TRBV12-4; clone_size: many; j_call: TRBJ1-5; d_call: NA; cdr3_aa: CASSFYGINQPQHF; cdr3_nt: TGTGCCAGCAGTTTCTACGGGATCAATCAGCCCCAGCATTTT
v_call: TRBV11-2; clone_size: NA; j_call: TRBJ2-1; d_call: TRBD2; cdr3_aa: CASSLVAGRHEQFF; cdr3_nt: TGTGCCAGCAGCTTAGTAGCGGGAAGACATGAGCAGTTCTTC
v_call: TRBV29-1; clone_size: once; j_call: TRBJ2-7; d_call: NA; cdr3_aa: CSYSLTYEQYF; cdr3_nt: TGCAGTTACTCCCTAACCTACGAGCAGTACTTC
v_call: TRBV5-1; clone_size: NA; j_call: TRBJ2-3; d_call: TRBD1; cdr3_aa: CASIPGQGSYNEQYF; cdr3_nt: TGCGCCAGCATCCCGGGACAGGGATCCTACAATGAGCAGTATTTT
v_call: TRBV6-2/TRBV6-3; clone_size: many; j_call: TRBJ2-7; d_call: NA; cdr3_aa: CASRAYRDPYEQYF; cdr3_nt: TGTGCCAGCCGGGCTTACAGGGACCCCTACGAGCAGTACTTC
v_call: TRBV15; clone_size: NA; j_call: TRBJ2-1; d_call: TRBD1; cdr3_aa: CATSSPGQGAENEQFF; cdr3_nt: TGTGCCACCAGCAGCCCCGGACAGGGGGCGGAGAATGAGCAGTTCTTC
v_call: TRBV9; clone_size: many; j_call: TRBJ1-1; d_call: NA; cdr3_aa: CASSVGLRLETEAFF; cdr3_nt: TGTGCCAGCAGCGTAGGATTACGGCTGGAGACTGAAGCTTTCTTT